This T cell receptor beta chain stems from a study of T cell changes during pregnancy in multiple sclerosis. Sequencing was performed with immunoSEQ multiplex PCR; in TCRdb, only in-frame clones are kept and a portion is missing. The repertoire holds fewer than 15,000 clones, roughly 90% seen once, with roughly 8.2% in the top ten. Trimming cost V 7 bases and J 3 bases, with 13 bases left between them. The CDR3 sequence is 14 residues long. Germline V gives CDR1 SGDLS, CDR2 YYNGEE. The V and J genes are TRBV9 and TRBJ2-2, with D maybe TRBD1 (6 bases). Sequenced material: CD8+ T cells from peripheral blood mononuclear cells, taken in the first trimester of pregnancy. The receptor was isolated from a female donor with multiple sclerosis, enrolled in a pregnancy study. CDR3 DNA sequence: TGTGCCAGCGGGCCGACAGGATACACCGGGGAGCTGTTTTTT. Its translation is CASGPTGYTGELFF.